These 29 T cell receptor beta chains originate from one sample sequenced in a study of blood T cell repertoires in COVID-19. TCRdb keeps only in-frame clones here, not all; method: immunoSEQ multiplex PCR. The sample contains some 260,000 clones, approximately 90% of which appear only once. The sample consisted of peripheral blood. These receptor sequences come from a woman aged 40 to 49 who had recovered from COVID-19.

CDR3 nucleotide sequence: TGCGCCAGCAGTCGCCTCTACACAGATACGCAGTATTTT. Translation gives CASSRLYTDTQYF. This chain joins TRBV4-1 and TRBJ2-3, with no clear D. The germline V gene has CDR1 MGHRA and CDR2 YSYEKL. The CDR3 has 13 amino acids. V was shortened by 6 bases and J by 2 bases, with 9 bases between the two germline ends.

V is TRBV19 and J is TRBJ1-1, with 10 nucleotides matching TRBD1. The CDR3 consists of 14 residues. With V trimmed by 7 bases and J by 1 base, 3 bases remained unmatched. Germline lookup yields CDR1 LNHDA and CDR2 SQIVND (reference sequence). In nucleotides, the CDR3 is TGTGCCAGTAATGACAGGGGGCAGAACACTGAAGCTTTCTTT. Amino acids: CASNDRGQNTEAFF.

This chain connects TRBV14 to TRBJ2-7; tentatively, D is TRBD2 (6 bases). With 8 bases removed from V and 2 bases from J, the gap between germline ends came to 19 bases. This CDR3 has 15 amino acids. Germline V gene data show CDR1 as SGHDN and CDR2 as FVKESK. CDR3 residues: CASCQTGTPTYEQYF. The CDR3 DNA is TGTGCCAGCTGTCAAACCGGGACTCCAACCTACGAGCAGTACTTC.

Turning to this clone: This same CDR3 is encoded by further DNA sequences in the sample. V is TRBV27 and J is TRBJ2-7; 7 bases line up with TRBD2. J was trimmed by 1 base and V by 3 bases; bases with no gene match: 0. This CDR3 contains 13 residues. Germline V gene data show CDR1 as MNHEY and CDR2 as SMNVEV (reference sequence). The CDR3 DNA is TGTGCCAGCAGTTTGGGAGGGTCCTACGAGCAGTACTTC. Translated: CASSLGGSYEQYF.

V usage is TRBV20-1 and J usage is TRBJ1-2; the D gene is possibly TRBD1 (6 bases). The CDR3 loop spans 15 amino acids. Germline values: CDR1 DFQATT, CDR2 SNEGSKA (reference sequence). V lost 3 bases and J 0 bases, leaving 14 bases between the germline ends. The CDR3 loop reads CSASAGRGANYGYTF. The CDR3, as DNA: TGCAGTGCTAGTGCTGGCAGGGGAGCTAACTATGGCTACACCTTC.

This chain uses TRBV19 with TRBJ2-1; the D gene is possibly TRBD2 (5 bases). Trimming took off 8 bases at V and 7 bases at J, with 18 bases between the two ends. Germline V gives CDR1 LNHDA, CDR2 SQIVND (reference sequence). The CDR3 length is 14 residues. The CDR3 DNA reads as TGTGCCAGTCAAGGAGGCCCTCTGAAGAATGAGCAGTTCTTC. The encoded protein is CASQGGPLKNEQFF. Looking up the rest from reference TRBV19 and TRBJ2-1 gives the full variable domain: DGGITQSPKYLFRKEGQNVTLSCEQNLNHDAMYWYRQDPGQGLRLIYYSQIVNDFQKGDIAEGYSVSREKKESFPLTVTSAQKNPTAFYLCASQGGPLKNEQFFGPGTRLTVL.

V gene TRBV19 combines with J gene TRBJ1-1, with TRBD1 matching 7 bases. Trimming took 2 bases from V and 2 from J; bases not matched to a gene: 14. The CDR3 has 18 residues. Germline assignment: CDR1 LNHDA and CDR2 SQIVND (reference sequence). CDR3 in DNA: TGTGCCAGTAGTATAACACCCGGGACAGTAACCGCAAACACTGAAGCTTTCTTT. Residues: CASSITPGTVTANTEAFF.

The chain uses TRBV2 and TRBJ2-5; 7 nucleotides agree with TRBD2. V was pared by 9 bases and J by 2 bases, with 6 bases of the junction left unmatched. In germline, CDR1 is SNHLY, CDR2 FYNNEI. CDR3 length equals 13 residues. The DNA for the CDR3 is TGTGCCAGTGGGAAGCGGGGACAAGAGACCCAGTACTTC. This translates into CASGKRGQETQYF.

The chain joins TRBV4-3 to TRBJ2-7; D gene unclear. CDR3 length: 13 amino acids. Trimming cost V 1 base and J 5 bases, with 9 bases left between them. Germline assignment: CDR1 LGHNA and CDR2 YSLEER. The CDR3 here is CASSQGGAHEQYF. CDR3 bases: TGCGCCAGCAGCCAAGGAGGAGCCCACGAGCAGTACTTC.

This clone was seen a handful of times. The chain joins TRBV15 to TRBJ2-7; 8 bases align to TRBD2. J was trimmed by 4 bases and V by 1 base; bases with no gene match: 3. The length of the CDR3 is 14 residues. CDR1 and CDR2 from the germline V gene are LNHNV and YYDKDF (reference sequence). CDR3 sequence reads: CATSRGGTSYEQYF. CDR3 DNA sequence: TGTGCCACCAGCAGAGGCGGGACTAGTTACGAGCAGTACTTC.

V and J are TRBV18 and TRBJ1-5; the match to TRBD1 covers 7 bases. Germline trimming cut 5 bases from V and 4 bases from J; bases unmatched to any gene: 8. The germline gives CDR1 KGHSH, CDR2 LQKENI. The CDR3 is made up of 15 amino acids. CDR3 nucleotide sequence: TGTGCCAGCTCAGCCGGGACAGTAGCTAATCAGCCCCAGCATTTT. Amino acids: CASSAGTVANQPQHF.

The CDR3 spells CASSSGSRGYTF. In DNA form, the CDR3 reads TGTGCCAGCAGTTCAGGGTCTCGCGGCTACACCTTC. The gene calls are TRBV28 and TRBJ1-2; a possible D gene is TRBD1 (5 bases). The germline V gene has CDR1 MDHEN and CDR2 SYDVKM. The CDR3 spans 12 residues. Trimming shortened V by 4 bases and J by 8 bases, and 11 bases separated the two germline ends.

The gene calls are TRBV14 and TRBJ2-1, with D possibly being TRBD2 (5 bases). Looked up from germline, CDR1 is SGHDN and CDR2 is FVKESK. Trimming pared 3 bases from V and 9 bases from J, leaving 24 bases between. The CDR3 has 17 amino acids. The CDR3 DNA reads TGTGCCAGCAGCCAGATTTCGGGCGGGTACAGTGGTGGTGAGCAGTTCTTC. It is translated as CASSQISGGYSGGEQFF.

The rearrangement joins TRBV7-2 to TRBJ1-4, with a weak D call TRBD1 (5 bases). The germline CDR1 and CDR2 sequences are SGHTA and FQGNSA. The CDR3 runs to 15 residues. V lost 4 bases and J lost 8, with 17 bases in between. CDR3 in amino acids: CASSSSGNVGEKLFF. CDR3 coding DNA: TGTGCCAGCAGCTCCTCAGGGAATGTGGGAGAAAAACTGTTTTTT.

The CDR3 coding sequence is TGTGCCAGCAGCCCTGCGGACAGGGGGACCGAGGTTCAGTACTTC. It specifies CASSPADRGTEVQYF. The chain combines TRBV7-8 with TRBJ2-4; 10 bases align to TRBD1. The germline CDR1 and CDR2 sequences are SGHVS and FQNEAQ. V trimming: 5 bases; J trimming: 11 bases; junction bases outside the gene matches: 12. The CDR3 spans 15 residues. Full variable domain (missing parts from reference TRBV7-8 and TRBJ2-4): GAGVSQSPRYKVAKRGQDVALRCDPISGHVSLFWYQQALGQGPEFLTYFQNEAQLDKSGLPSDRFFAERPEGSVSTLKIQRTQQEDSAVYLCASSPADRGTEVQYFGAGTRLSVL.

This sequence joins TRBV2 and TRBJ2-7; TRBD1 matches at 10 bases. CDR1 is SNHLY and CDR2 is FYNNEI in the germline V gene. Unmatched junction bases numbered 0, after V lost 8 bases and J lost 2 bases. This CDR3 comprises 12 residues. For the CDR3, the DNA is TGTGCCAGCGGGACAGGGGCCTACGAGCAGTACTTC. Translation: CASGTGAYEQYF.

This chain uses TRBV6-4 with TRBJ1-5; TRBD1 aligns across 9 bases. CDR3 size: 12 residues. Germline lookup yields CDR1 MRHNA and CDR2 SNTAGT. Germline trimming cut 8 bases from V and 10 bases from J; bases unmatched to any gene: 6. In DNA, the CDR3 is TGTGCCAGCCGGGACAGGGACGGTCCCCAGCATTTT. Translation: CASRDRDGPQHF.

The gene calls are TRBV4-3 and TRBJ1-1; D is unresolved. Germline V lookup: CDR1 LGHNA, CDR2 YSLEER. V was pared by 1 base and J by 5 bases, with 8 bases between. This CDR3 is built from 13 residues. CDR3 coding DNA: TGCGCCAGCAGCCAAGTCCGGGGAACTGAAGCTTTCTTT. Translating it yields CASSQVRGTEAFF.

This chain joins TRBV19 and TRBJ1-2, with 8 bases lining up with TRBD1. V trimming: 8 bases; J trimming: 4 bases; junction bases outside the gene matches: 0. The CDR3 consists of 11 residues. Germline V gene data show CDR1 as LNHDA and CDR2 as SQIVND (reference sequence). CDR3 sequence (DNA): TGTGCCAGTGGACAGGGCTATGGCTACACCTTC. This sequence encodes CASGQGYGYTF.

The rearrangement joins TRBV18 to TRBJ2-5, with D perhaps TRBD2 (5 bases). With 3 bases removed from V and 4 bases from J, the gap between germline ends came to 21 bases. The CDR3 is 17 residues long. CDR1 is KGHSH and CDR2 is LQKENI in the germline V gene. The CDR3 bases are TGTGCCAGCTCACCTCAAGACCGGGTCGACGCGGGAGAGACCCAGTACTTC. Encoded protein: CASSPQDRVDAGETQYF.

V and J are TRBV24-1 and TRBJ2-1; 9 nucleotides align to TRBD1. J gave up 7 bases and V 0 bases, and 6 bases lay outside the gene matches. Germline V gene sequence: CDR1 KGHDR, CDR2 SFDVKD. The CDR3 contains 16 residues. In nucleotides, the CDR3 is TGTGCCACCAGTGATTTGGGACAGGGGTTAGGAAATGAGCAGTTCTTC. Translation gives CATSDLGQGLGNEQFF.

This chain links TRBV4-3 with TRBJ1-2, with D perhaps matching TRBD1 (5 bases). CDR1 LGHNA and CDR2 YSLEER come from the germline V gene. V gave up 0 bases and J gave up 4 bases, with 9 bases separating them. CDR3 length: 14 residues. CDR3 region: CASSQDDRGYGYTF. In DNA form, the CDR3 reads TGCGCCAGCAGCCAAGACGACAGAGGCTATGGCTACACCTTC.

In DNA, the CDR3 is TGTGCCAGCAGCTTAGTTCCAGGGGACGGACAAACCTACAATGAGCAGTTCTTC. Translating it yields CASSLVPGDGQTYNEQFF. J is TRBJ2-1 and V is TRBV7-6, with D perhaps TRBD1 (6 bases). The CDR3 runs to 18 residues. Trimming took 1 base from V and 2 from J, leaving 18 bases between them. The germline V gene encodes CDR1 SGHVS and CDR2 FNYEAQ.

The chain joins TRBV7-9 to TRBJ1-1; 7 bases are shared with TRBD1. V lost 5 bases to trimming and J lost 2 bases; unmatched junction nucleotides: 5. The length of the CDR3 is 14 residues. Germline CDR1 SEHNR, CDR2 FQNEAQ (reference sequence). The CDR3 DNA follows: TGTGCCAGCAGCCGTGGGACAGCCAACACTGAAGCTTTCTTT. Translated, it gives CASSRGTANTEAFF.

This clone was found once. This chain connects TRBV28 to TRBJ1-2; D is undetermined. Germline assignment: CDR1 MDHEN and CDR2 SYDVKM. The CDR3 runs to 12 residues. Trimming left V 2 bases short and J 6 bases short, with 7 bases between. CDR3 nucleotides: TGTGCCAGCAGTTTAAGGCGGGATGGCTACACCTTC. It codes for CASSLRRDGYTF.

This chain joins TRBV11-1 and TRBJ2-5, with D possibly TRBD2 on 5 matching bases. The CDR3 length is 16 residues. V lost 4 bases to trimming and J lost 4 bases, with 19 bases between them. Germline assignment: CDR1 SGHAT and CDR2 FQDESV (reference sequence). The CDR3 protein is CASSSPLEGRRETQYF. The CDR3 nucleotides read TGTGCCAGCAGCTCGCCTCTAGAAGGGAGACGAGAGACCCAGTACTTC.

This clone has only a few counts. The chain couples TRBV19 to TRBJ1-2; TRBD1 aligns across 10 bases. The germline V gene encodes CDR1 LNHDA and CDR2 SQIVND (reference sequence). After removal of 4 bases from V and 7 bases from J, the junction contained 9 bases not matched to a gene. This CDR3 contains 15 residues. The CDR3 DNA sequence: TGTGCCAGTAGTACGGACCGGGACAGGGGTCCTGGCTACACCTTC. It encodes CASSTDRDRGPGYTF.

The DNA of the CDR3 is TGTGCCAGCCAGGAGGACGGGGGGGCCGCAGATACGCAGTATTTT. Its protein product is CASQEDGGAADTQYF. This chain uses TRBV7-2 with TRBJ2-3; 8 positions agree with TRBD2. The CDR3 is made up of 15 amino acids. V shed 8 bases, J shed 4 bases, and the junction held 11 bases outside the gene matches. Looked up from germline, CDR1 is SGHTA and CDR2 is FQGNSA.

This clone has more than one count but fewer than ten. The chain carries TRBV28 and TRBJ1-2, with D unresolved. CDR1 is MDHEN and CDR2 is SYDVKM in the germline V gene. The length of the CDR3 is 12 residues. The V end lost 4 bases, the J end lost 5 bases, and 8 bases lay between the germline ends. CDR3 protein: CASSSTVYGYTF. Here the CDR3 DNA reads TGTGCCAGCAGTTCCACGGTATATGGCTACACCTTC.